One and the same sample provided the 28 T cell receptor beta chains below, sequenced in a study of T cells in women clearing cervical HPV infection. Generated by immunoSEQ multiplex PCR, the TCRdb table keeps only in-frame clones and is missing some. Its table records tens of thousands of clones. The sequencing input was blood buffy coat. Receptors were obtained from a woman between 18 and 70 years old with a cervical HPV16 infection that either progressed to CIN3+ or cleared (not recorded which).

In regard to this clone: The read halts 3 residues ahead of the CDR3 end, with the missing end drawn from the germline J gene. The chain couples TRBV5-1 to TRBJ1-4; TRBD1 is a possible D gene (6 bases). V gave up 3 bases and J gave up 5 bases, with 11 bases separating them. CDR3 length: 14 amino acids. CDR1 and CDR2 from the germline V gene are SGHRS and YFSETQ. The CDR3 loop is CASSWGHRNEKLFF. Incomplete CDR3 DNA: TGCGCCAGCAGCTGGGGACACAGGAATGAAAAA. Complete variable domain (other parts from reference TRBV5-1 and TRBJ1-4): KAGVTQTPRYLIKTRGQQVTLSCSPISGHRSVSWYQQTPGQGLQFLFEYFSETQRNKGNFPGRFSGRQFSNSRSEMNVSTLELGDSALYLCASSWGHRNEKLFFGSGTQLSVL.

Note on this clone: The read ends 3 residues early relative to the CDR3; the germline J gene fills the gap. The chain combines TRBV20-1 with TRBJ1-2; 7 positions agree with TRBD1. CDR1 is DFQATT and CDR2 is SNEGSKA in the germline V gene (reference sequence). The trim removed 0 bases at V and 5 bases at J, leaving 12 bases unmatched. The length of the CDR3 is 16 residues. CDR3 residues: CSAREMGRGRGYGYTF. The CDR3 bases that were read are TGCAGTGCTAGAGAAATGGGTAGGGGGCGAGGATATGGC.

On this clone itself: The read gets to within 3 residues of the CDR3 end, and the germline J gene fills in the rest. The chain uses TRBV19 and TRBJ1-1, with 8 bases lining up with TRBD1. The CDR3 spans 13 residues. Germline CDR1 and CDR2: LNHDA and SQIVND (reference sequence). Trimming at V came to 5 bases and at J to 5 bases, leaving 4 bases not matched to a gene. This chain's CDR3 is CASSWTGRTEAFF. The CDR3 DNA, read in part, is TGTGCCAGTAGTTGGACAGGGCGAACTGAA.

Comments on this clone: The read terminates 3 residues ahead of where the CDR3 ends, so the germline J gene completes it. The chain employs TRBV5-1 and TRBJ2-5; the D gene is possibly TRBD1 (6 bases). V lost 4 bases and J lost 4, with 11 bases in between. The CDR3 sequence is 13 residues long. From germline, CDR1 is SGHRS and CDR2 YFSETQ. The CDR3 reads CASSQGQGETQYF. CDR3 DNA (partial): TGCGCCAGCAGCCAGGGACAAGGAGAGACC.

Points on this clone: Read data end 3 residues before the CDR3 end; the end is taken from the germline J gene. The V call is TRBV7-2, the J call TRBJ1-2; D call uncertain. Germline CDR1 reads SGHTA; CDR2 reads FQGNSA. The CDR3 contains 15 residues. The CDR3 DNA, read in part, is TGTGCCAGCAGCTTACTAGCGGGTCGCACAGATACC. Its protein product is CASSLLAGRTDT. The whole CDR3 reads CASSLLAGRTDTYTF.

As for this clone: The DNA ends 3 residues before the CDR3 does, and the rest of the CDR3 is filled in from the germline J gene. V is TRBV5-1 and J is TRBJ2-7, with TRBD1 matching over 7 bases. The V gene end was trimmed by 0 bases and the J gene end by 0 bases; junction bases not matched to a gene: 6. CDR3 size: 16 residues. Germline V lookup: CDR1 SGHRS, CDR2 YFSETQ. Here the CDR3 reads CASSLGPRQGSYEQYF. The CDR3 DNA, read in part, is TGCGCCAGCAGCTTGGGACCAAGACAGGGCTCCTACGAG.

Concerning this clone itself: The sequenced fragment ends 3 residues before the CDR3 boundary, so the rest is inferred from the germline J gene. The chain couples TRBV10-3 to TRBJ2-2, with 14 bases fitting TRBD2. CDR1 is ENHRY and CDR2 is SYGVKD in the germline V gene. This CDR3 spans 19 amino acids. Trimming removed 4 bases from V and 0 bases from J; junction bases left unmatched: 7. CDR3 bases read: TGTGCCATCAGTGGTCTGACTAGCGGGAGGGCAACGAACACCGGGGAG. Its protein product is CAISGLTSGRATNTGE. The CDR3 in full is CAISGLTSGRATNTGELFF.

As regards this clone: The read halts 3 residues ahead of the CDR3 end, with the missing end drawn from the germline J gene. The J gene is TRBJ2-7, the V gene TRBV2; TRBD1 agrees at 9 bases. After removal of 4 bases from V and 6 bases from J, the junction contained 10 bases not matched to a gene. Germline-derived CDR1 and CDR2 are SNHLY and FYNNEI. This CDR3 region has 15 residues. The chain's CDR3 is CASSVTGGRIGEQYF. Incomplete CDR3 DNA: TGTGCCAGCAGTGTTACAGGGGGCCGGATCGGCGAG.

In regard to this clone: The CDR3 is cut off 3 residues early in the read; its end comes from the germline J gene. The V call is TRBV20-1, the J call TRBJ1-1, with D possibly TRBD1 on 6 matching bases. This CDR3 spans 14 amino acids. Between the trimmed V and J ends, which lost 5 bases and 2 bases, there was a span of 15 bases. Germline CDR1 DFQATT, CDR2 SNEGSKA (reference sequence). CDR3 DNA, as far as it was read: TGCAGTGCTGAATTAGGGGGTTACAACACTGAA. Its translation is CSAELGGYNTE. The full CDR3 sequence reads CSAELGGYNTEAFF.

Concerning this clone: The observed sequence ends 3 residues before the CDR3 terminus, with the missing tail filled in from the germline J gene. The rearrangement joins TRBV5-1 to TRBJ2-2; TRBD2 is a possible D gene (6 bases). In germline, CDR1 is SGHRS, CDR2 YFSETQ. This CDR3 comprises 14 residues. V lost 6 bases to trimming and J lost 0 bases, with 9 bases between them. CDR3 DNA (partial): TGCGCCAGCATGCGGGGTTCGAACACCGGGGAG. Translated: CASMRGSNTGE. The full CDR3 reads CASMRGSNTGELFF.

CDR3 sequence reads: CASSDSPNSPLHF. The sequenced CDR3 bases are TGTGCCAGCAGTGACTCCCCGAATTCACCC. This chain uses TRBV6-4 with TRBJ1-6; D unclear. Read data end 3 residues before the CDR3 end; the end is taken from the germline J gene. Trimming shortened V by 0 bases and J by 7 bases, and 4 bases separated the two germline ends. This CDR3 spans 13 amino acids. Per germline, CDR1 MRHNA and CDR2 SNTAGT.

Regarding this clone: The missing CDR3 end, 3 residues past where the read stops, is filled in from the germline J gene. The chain has TRBV5-1 and TRBJ2-7; 9 bases align to TRBD2. The length of the CDR3 is 16 residues. V gave up 4 bases and J gave up 2 bases; unmatched junction bases: 10. Germline V gene data show CDR1 as SGHRS and CDR2 as YFSETQ. CDR3 bases read: TGCGCCAGCAGCCTTTACTCGACTAGCGGAGCCTACGAG. Encoded protein: CASSLYSTSGAYE. Given in full, the CDR3 is CASSLYSTSGAYEQYF.

On this clone itself: Coverage ceases 3 residues before the CDR3 finishes, and the germline J gene fills in the end. The chain links TRBV20-1 to TRBJ1-3, with 7 bases identical to TRBD1. V lost 1 base to trimming and J lost 6 bases; unmatched junction nucleotides: 6. The CDR3 totals 14 residues. Per germline, CDR1 DFQATT and CDR2 SNEGSKA (reference sequence). The CDR3 is CSARVQGIANTIYF. The DNA read from the CDR3 is TGCAGTGCTAGAGTACAGGGGATTGCAAACACC.

Notes on this clone: The DNA ends 3 residues before the CDR3 does, and the rest of the CDR3 is filled in from the germline J gene. This sequence joins TRBV18 and TRBJ1-2; no reliable D call. In germline, CDR1 is KGHSH, CDR2 LQKENI. CDR3 length: 11 amino acids. Partial CDR3 DNA: TGTGCCAGCTCCGCTAATCCCGGC. Translated, it gives CASSANPG. The entire CDR3 sequence reads CASSANPGYTF.

Turning to this clone: The CDR3 end falls 3 residues outside the read, so it is completed with the germline J gene. This rearrangement joins TRBV19 to TRBJ1-4, with 10 bases aligning to TRBD1. The CDR3 spans 15 residues. Germline assignment: CDR1 LNHDA and CDR2 SQIVND (reference sequence). Losses at the gene ends were 3 bases for V and 6 bases for J; bases not matched to a gene: 4. Here the CDR3 reads CASSMADRGYEKLFF. The sequenced part of the CDR3 DNA is TGTGCCAGTAGTATGGCGGACAGGGGGTATGAAAAA.

About this clone itself: The DNA ends 3 residues before the CDR3 does, and the rest of the CDR3 is filled in from the germline J gene. V gene TRBV7-9 combines with J gene TRBJ1-2, with 7 positions matching TRBD1. The CDR3 contains 14 residues. With V trimmed by 4 bases and J by 3 bases, 5 bases remained unmatched. CDR1 is SEHNR, CDR2 FQNEAQ, per germline (reference sequence). CDR3 bases read: TGTGCCAGCAGCTCCTGGACAGGATACTATGGC. It specifies CASSSWTGYYG. The whole CDR3 region reads CASSSWTGYYGYTF.

Of note for this clone: The CDR3 is cut off 3 residues early in the read; its end comes from the germline J gene. The chain uses TRBV5-1 and TRBJ1-1; D is possibly TRBD1 (6 bases). V gave up 6 bases and J gave up 1 base, with 16 bases separating them. Germline loops: CDR1 SGHRS, CDR2 YFSETQ. The CDR3 runs 15 residues. The CDR3 spells CASTFSGHGNTEAFF. CDR3 DNA (partial): TGCGCCAGCACCTTTTCGGGACACGGGAACACTGAA. The variable domain in full, with the rest retrieved from reference TRBV5-1 and TRBJ1-1, is KAGVTQTPRYLIKTRGQQVTLSCSPISGHRSVSWYQQTPGQGLQFLFEYFSETQRNKGNFPGRFSGRQFSNSRSEMNVSTLELGDSALYLCASTFSGHGNTEAFFGQGTRLTVV.

With respect to this clone: The read ends 3 residues before the CDR3 terminus; that terminus is restored from the germline J gene. J is TRBJ1-4 and V is TRBV5-1, with 9 bases identical to TRBD1. J gave up 0 bases and V 4 bases, and 4 bases lay outside the gene matches. The CDR3 is 16 amino acids. In germline, CDR1 is SGHRS, CDR2 YFSETQ. The sequenced CDR3 bases are TGCGCCAGCAGCCTTGGACAGGGGCCAACTAATGAAAAA. It yields the protein CASSLGQGPTNEK. The whole CDR3 sequence is CASSLGQGPTNEKLFF.

Turning to this clone: The CDR3 end falls 3 residues outside the read, so it is completed with the germline J gene. The chain carries TRBV4-1 and TRBJ1-2, with 9 bases that match TRBD1. CDR1 and CDR2 from the germline V gene are MGHRA and YSYEKL. This CDR3 is 17 amino acids long. CDR3: CASSQEGLGQGGSGYTF. Incomplete CDR3 DNA: TGCGCCAGCAGCCAAGAAGGTTTGGGACAGGGTGGGAGCGGC.

For this clone: The read ends 3 residues before the CDR3 terminus; that terminus is restored from the germline J gene. V gene TRBV23-1 combines with J gene TRBJ2-2; perhaps TRBD1 as D (5 bases). TRBV23-1 is an open reading frame, and its role is uncertain. CDR3 size: 15 residues. V was cut by 6 bases and J by 0 bases, with 11 bases left in between. The CDR3 region is CASSYRTPNTGELFF. The CDR3 bases that were read are TGCGCCAGCAGCTACAGGACACCGAACACCGGGGAG.

This clone is called medium-sized based on its frequency. The read finishes 3 residues shy of the CDR3 end, and the germline J gene is used to complete it. The chain is built from TRBV18 and TRBJ2-3; D uncertain. Trimming stripped 3 bases from V and 6 bases from J, with 7 bases between. The CDR3 has 12 amino acids. Germline V lookup: CDR1 KGHSH, CDR2 LQKENI. This CDR3 reads CASSPNLDTQYF. The part of the CDR3 DNA that was read is TGTGCCAGCTCACCTAACTTGGATACG.

A remark on this clone: The read finishes 3 residues shy of the CDR3 end, and the germline J gene is used to complete it. V is TRBV20-1 and J is TRBJ2-7; D possibly corresponds to TRBD1 (6 bases). Germline V CDR1 and CDR2: DFQATT, SNEGSKA (reference sequence). Trimming pared 5 bases from V and 6 bases from J, leaving 17 bases between. The CDR3 consists of 13 residues. The sequenced CDR3 bases are TGCAGTGCTGGCAGGGGATTGAGACCCGAG. Translated, it gives CSAGRGLRPE. The whole CDR3 protein is CSAGRGLRPEQYF.

About this clone: With the read ending 3 residues before the CDR3 end, the germline J gene is used to fill in that end. The rearrangement joins TRBV7-2 to TRBJ2-5; the D gene is possibly TRBD1 (7 bases). From germline, CDR1 is SGHTA and CDR2 FQGNSA. V lost 3 bases and J lost 4, with 12 bases in between. There are 14 residues in the CDR3. The sequenced part of the CDR3 DNA is TGTGCCAGCAGCTTTAACAGGGGAGGAGAGACC. Translated: CASSFNRGGET. The whole CDR3 sequence is CASSFNRGGETQYF. Full variable domain (remainder filled in from reference TRBV7-2 and TRBJ2-5): GAGVSQSPSNKVTEKGKDVELRCDPISGHTALYWYRQSLGQGLEFLIYFQGNSAPDKSGLPSDRFSAERTGGSVSTLTIQRTQQEDSAVYLCASSFNRGGETQYFGPGTRLLVL.

Partial CDR3 DNA: TGCAGTGCTTCAAAGGGGTGGTCGACCGGAGGGACTGAA. Its protein is CSASKGWSTGGTE. The full CDR3 sequence reads CSASKGWSTGGTEAFF. The rearrangement uses TRBV20-1 and TRBJ1-1; weak D call: TRBD1 (5 bases). The observed sequence ends 3 residues before the CDR3 terminus, with the missing tail filled in from the germline J gene. V was cut by 5 bases and J by 5 bases, with 24 bases left in between. The CDR3 loop spans 16 amino acids. In germline, CDR1 is DFQATT, CDR2 SNEGSKA (reference sequence).

Comments on this clone: The CDR3 end is not reached by the read, which stops 3 residues before it; the germline J gene fills it in. The chain carries TRBV5-1 and TRBJ2-5; D remains ambiguous. The CDR3 totals 12 residues. V lost 1 base to trimming and J lost 5 bases, with 6 bases between them. Germline V CDR1 and CDR2: SGHRS, YFSETQ. The sequenced part of the CDR3 DNA is TGCGCCAGCAGCTTGACAAGGGAGACC. It is translated as CASSLTRET. The whole CDR3 is CASSLTRETQYF.

Of note for this clone: From the germline J gene comes the end of the CDR3, since the read stops 3 residues before it. The chain joins TRBV19 to TRBJ2-3; tentatively, D is TRBD1 (6 bases). Germline CDR1 is LNHDA and CDR2 is SQIVND (reference sequence). V lost 8 bases, J lost 1 base, and 16 bases lay in between. This CDR3 contains 15 residues. CDR3 bases read: TGTGCCAGTGGGGGAACAGGGCGCCGCACAGATACG. This sequence encodes CASGGTGRRTDT. The whole CDR3 sequence reads CASGGTGRRTDTQYF.

As to this clone: The observed sequence ends 3 residues before the CDR3 terminus, with the missing tail filled in from the germline J gene. V is TRBV2 and J is TRBJ2-1; D might be TRBD2 (6 bases). Germline assignment: CDR1 SNHLY and CDR2 FYNNEI. The CDR3 extends over 15 amino acids. V dropped 4 bases and J dropped 4 bases, with 14 bases sitting between them. The CDR3 DNA, read in part, is TGTGCCAGCAGTGTATCCGGGAGCGGGTACAATGAG. It yields the protein CASSVSGSGYNE. The CDR3 as a whole reads CASSVSGSGYNEQFF.

The CDR3 DNA, read in part, is TGCAGTGCTAGAGGTGTCTCGCTAGGACTAGTAGTGGCTGAGACC. Residues: CSARGVSLGLVVAET. In full, the CDR3 is CSARGVSLGLVVAETQYF. The rearrangement uses TRBV20-1 and TRBJ2-5; 7 positions match TRBD2. The sequenced fragment ends 3 residues before the CDR3 boundary, so the rest is inferred from the germline J gene. CDR3 length: 18 amino acids. Germline V gene sequence: CDR1 DFQATT, CDR2 SNEGSKA (reference sequence). Trimming cost V 1 base and J 5 bases; bases outside gene matches: 19.